A selection of T cell receptor beta chains follows, all from one sample in a study of metastatic and nonmetastatic thyroid tumors. TCRdb re-called the PCR reads with MiXCR. The sample comprises roughly 40,000 clones, 17% of which are singletons, and approximately 9.8% rests with the top ten. Sequenced: tumor tissue. The receptors were gathered from a female donor with papillary thyroid cancer or a benign thyroid nodule (not recorded which). Some clones in this sample may be carry-over from other donors' samples. Each CDR3 is given with its conserved first and last residue. The order of the fields is V gene, clone size, D gene, CDR3 length, J gene, CDR3 protein, CDR3 DNA. The D gene is left open where the match is weak. A row's size may be missing; if present it is once, few, many or a size class.

>TRBV19|.|.|13|TRBJ1-5
CASTPREAQPQHF
TGTGCCAGTACACCCCGGGAGGCTCAGCCCCAGCATTTT
>TRBV24-1|many|.|16|TRBJ2-2
CATSDLSVRGTGELFF
TGTGCCACCAGTGATTTGTCCGTCCGGGGTACCGGGGAGCTGTTTTTT
>TRBV5-4|many|.|14|TRBJ2-1
CASSFTGFYNEQFF
TGTGCCAGCAGCTTCACAGGGTTCTACAATGAGCAGTTCTTC
>TRBV3-1|many|TRBD1|16|TRBJ1-2
CASSQDVYETGDGYTF
TGTGCCAGCAGCCAAGATGTGTATGAGACAGGGGATGGCTACACCTTC
>TRBV7-2|medium-sized|.|15|TRBJ1-2
CASSLPPSRAYGYTF
TGTGCCAGCAGCTTACCGCCAAGCAGGGCCTATGGCTACACCTTC
>TRBV18|.|TRBD2|16|TRBJ2-3
CASSPPGGRRIDTQYF
TGTGCCAGCTCACCCCCGGGCGGGAGAAGGATAGATACGCAGTATTTT
>TRBV6-1|few|TRBD1|17|TRBJ2-6
CASRLGQGSSGANVLTF
TGTGCCAGCAGACTAGGACAGGGGAGCTCTGGGGCCAACGTCCTGACTTTC
>TRBV30|.|.|11|TRBJ2-1
CAWRINNEQFF
TGTGCCTGGAGGATAAACAATGAGCAGTTCTTC
>TRBV27|many|.|14|TRBJ1-4
CASSRGQRGEKLFF
TGTGCCAGCAGTCGGGGACAAAGGGGGGAAAAACTGTTTTTT
>TRBV20-1|.|.|15|TRBJ1-2
CSARDNLGQHYGYTF
TGCAGTGCTAGAGATAACCTAGGTCAGCACTATGGCTACACCTTC
>TRBV15|few|.|14|TRBJ1-2
CATSREVGVWGYTF
TGTGCCACCAGCAGAGAAGTTGGTGTGTGGGGCTACACCTTT
>TRBV28|.|.|14|TRBJ1-5
CASSTTGLSKPQHF
TGCGCCAGCAGTACGACAGGCCTAAGTAAGCCCCAGCATTTT
>TRBV30|many|.|13|TRBJ1-1
CAWSVKGNTEAFF
TGTGCCTGGAGTGTAAAGGGAAACACTGAAGCTTTCTTT
>TRBV11-2|.|TRBD1|15|TRBJ2-7
CASSIGGLSSYEQYF
TGTGCCAGCAGCATAGGGGGCCTAAGCTCCTACGAGCAGTACTTC
>TRBV12-3/TRBV12-4|many|.|12|TRBJ2-7
CASSSTGFEQYF
TGTGCCAGCAGTTCAACAGGGTTCGAGCAGTACTTC
>TRBV28|medium-sized|TRBD2|17|TRBJ2-1
CASSSPTSGSDNNEQFF
TGTGCCAGCAGTTCCCCGACTAGCGGGAGTGACAACAATGAGCAGTTCTTC
>TRBV18|many|.|14|TRBJ2-7
CASSPEEGTYEQYF
TGTGCCAGCTCACCTGAGGAAGGGACCTACGAGCAGTACTTC
>TRBV30|many|TRBD1|14|TRBJ2-7
CAWTRQGASYEQYF
TGTGCCTGGACCCGACAGGGGGCCTCCTACGAGCAGTACTTC
>TRBV18|many|TRBD2|16|TRBJ2-5
CASSPLGGRAGETQYF
TGTGCCAGCTCACCACTGGGCGGGAGGGCCGGAGAGACCCAGTACTTC
>TRBV5-1|many|TRBD2|13|TRBJ2-1
CASSLGTSNEQFF
TGCGCCAGCAGCTTGGGGACTAGCAATGAGCAGTTCTTC
>TRBV25-1|many|.|13|TRBJ1-2
CASSDLQGSGYTF
TGTGCCAGCAGTGACTTACAGGGATCCGGCTACACCTTC
>TRBV12-3/TRBV12-4|few|.|12|TRBJ2-2
CATARAPGELFF
TGTGCCACCGCAAGGGCCCCCGGGGAGCTGTTTTTT
>TRBV7-2|many|.|17|TRBJ1-2
CASSSRLFQGKEYGYTF
TGTGCCAGCAGCTCAAGGCTATTTCAGGGAAAGGAGTATGGCTACACCTTC
>TRBV30|many|.|15|TRBJ2-2
CAWRDQGLYSGELFF
TGTGCCTGGAGGGATCAGGGGCTGTATTCCGGGGAGCTGTTTTTT
>TRBV4-1|many|.|13|TRBJ1-2
CASSQGGGGGYTF
TGCGCCAGCAGCCAAGGGGGAGGGGGAGGCTACACCTTC
>TRBV12-3/TRBV12-4|many|.|15|TRBJ2-7
CASSSRDGRVYEQYF
TGTGCCAGCAGTTCCCGGGACGGCCGAGTGTACGAGCAGTACTTC
>TRBV27|many|TRBD2|15|TRBJ2-2
CASSWGGVDTGELFF
TGTGCCAGCAGCTGGGGGGGGGTCGACACCGGGGAGCTGTTTTTT
>TRBV10-3|many|TRBD1|14|TRBJ2-3
CAIKGWDRGATQYF
TGTGCCATCAAGGGTTGGGACAGGGGTGCTACGCAGTATTTT
>TRBV7-2|many|.|16|TRBJ1-4
CASSLGGRALDEKLFF
TGTGCCAGCAGCTTAGGCGGGCGCGCATTGGATGAAAAACTGTTTTTT
>TRBV28|many|.|13|TRBJ2-1
CASRVPDSNEQFF
TGTGCCAGCAGGGTCCCGGACTCCAATGAGCAGTTCTTC
>TRBV30|medium-sized|.|15|TRBJ1-3
CAWKLGLRSGNTIYF
TGTGCCTGGAAATTGGGCCTCCGCTCTGGAAACACCATATATTTT
>TRBV12-3/TRBV12-4|many|.|13|TRBJ1-1
CASRLGVNTEAFF
TGTGCCAGCAGATTAGGGGTGAACACTGAAGCTTTCTTT
>TRBV29-1|many|.|11|TRBJ2-1
CSVEDLREQFF
TGCAGCGTTGAAGATCTCCGTGAGCAGTTCTTC
>TRBV7-2|many|TRBD2|15|TRBJ2-7
CASSLATSGRDEQYF
TGTGCCAGCAGCTTAGCTACTAGCGGGAGGGACGAGCAGTACTTC
>TRBV19|many|TRBD1|16|TRBJ1-1
CASGRDRDRPSDEAFF
TGTGCCAGTGGCCGAGACCGGGACAGGCCAAGTGACGAAGCTTTCTTT
>TRBV20-1|many|TRBD2|16|TRBJ2-1
CSARELAGVRYNEQFF
TGCAGTGCTAGAGAACTAGCGGGGGTCAGGTACAATGAGCAGTTCTTC
>TRBV5-1|many|.|13|TRBJ1-1
CASSLGTNTEAFF
TGCGCCAGCAGCTTAGGGACAAACACTGAAGCTTTCTTT
>TRBV20-1|.|.|11|TRBJ2-7
CSAPDSREQYF
TGCAGTGCCCCCGATTCCCGCGAGCAGTACTTC
>TRBV5-1|many|.|11|TRBJ2-3
CASSLADTQYF
TGCGCCAGCAGCTTAGCAGATACGCAGTATTTT
>TRBV5-1|many|TRBD2|17|TRBJ2-7
CASSLFGTSGRLYEQYF
TGCGCCAGCAGCTTGTTCGGGACTAGCGGGAGGCTCTACGAGCAGTACTTC
>TRBV27|many|.|15|TRBJ2-1
CASSLSGASVNEQFF
TGTGCCAGCAGTTTATCGGGCGCTAGTGTCAATGAGCAGTTCTTC
>TRBV18|many|TRBD1|18|TRBJ2-6
CASSPPITGGFRANVLTF
TGTGCCAGCTCACCACCGATAACAGGGGGCTTTCGAGCCAACGTCCTGACTTTC